The present entry profiles one TCR beta chain with its context. Its antigen has not been determined. Base qualities are missing; no much larger clone stands one base away. From the cysteine through the phenylalanine, the CDR3 covers 18 amino acids. This entry keeps only the CDR3 DNA: 54 bases, framed from base 1. For CDR1 and CDR2, the germline V gene lists SGHTA and FQGNSA. V has 0 bases trimmed and J has 4 bases trimmed; junction bases matching no gene number 13. The time point label here, explained by the study, means: baseline before first vaccination. The vaccinee samples were drawn from two UK trials, COV001 and COV002, one of which was a single-blind randomized controlled phase 2/3 trial testing AZD1222 (ChAdOx1 nCoV-19) in healthy adults. For TCRbeta chain sequencing, PBMC samples from trial participants were taken at day 0 and at day 28 after the second dose. The sample originates from a study of T cell responses to AZD1222 COVID-19 vaccine listed by TCRdb under 2021. Study-level background: Because spike-specific TCR depth and breadth did not differ between the two schedules, AZD1222 recipients who got a second dose at roughly 4 weeks were pooled with those who got a second dose at roughly 12 weeks. A total of 233 trial participants underwent TCR sequencing, of whom about 200 had received two doses of AZD1222 and about 25 had received two doses of the MenACWY control vaccine. Trial participants were enrolled into age subgroups of 18-55, 56-69 and 70-plus years, which contained around 150, 29 and 61 TCR-sequenced participants, respectively.

The CDR3 regions of human TCRbeta chains were analyzed by immunosequencing. For the original study's pipeline: Repertoire TCRs were matched against a reference library of SARS-CoV-2-specific TCRs generated with the MIRA antigen-specificity platform. Breadth was defined as the fraction of unique TCRs that were SARS-CoV-2-associated. Depth was defined as the fraction of total T cells that were SARS-CoV-2-associated. Each spike-specific TCR was assigned to its reactive spike region and to a CD4 or CD8 class using the MIRA data. Log10-transformed breadth and depth values were compared by one-way ANOVA with Sidak's multiple comparisons tests. TCRdb took over this immuneACCESS table, retaining in-frame rearrangements with V and J assigned. Such tables are incomplete; in checked studies, under half of the missing clones stem from an unresolved V gene, and the remainder is unexplained. Clone size and the V and J calls come from that table; the DNA yielded D and trimming. For this sample there are roughly 150,000 clones; just under 95% appear just once. The ten largest make up approximately 1.4% of the sample.

The study at large found these results: Conclusions about previously exposed vaccinees were limited because only a handful of AZD1222 recipients were SARS-CoV-2 seropositive at baseline. The vaccine-associated CD4 TCRs covered the entire spike protein, and the dominant responses fell in regions 160-218 and 743-854. After two AZD1222 doses, spike-specific TCR breadth and depth were significantly higher than at day 0 and than in MenACWY recipients. Reportedly, almost half of the unique spike-specific TCRs recognized epitopes lying outside the regions that are mutated in the B.1.351 and B.1.1.7 variants. In the small 56-69-year group, the increase in depth fell short of significance, most likely because of low power. Most participants were white British and females outnumbered males, and the authors suggested that clonal diversity may have been underestimated. No day 14 peak-response samples were available, so repertoires were characterized only after the peak T cell response.

Source: peripheral blood, taken on day 0 of AZD1222 vaccination. Rearrangement joined TRBV7-2 to TRBJ2-7; 9 bases in between match TRBD2. The receptor was isolated from an adult in good health. The DNA is as follows: TGTGCCAGCAGCTTAGCGCCCCCGACTAGCGGTTATATGTACGAGCAGTACTTC. The encoded protein is CASSLAPPTSGYMYEQYF.